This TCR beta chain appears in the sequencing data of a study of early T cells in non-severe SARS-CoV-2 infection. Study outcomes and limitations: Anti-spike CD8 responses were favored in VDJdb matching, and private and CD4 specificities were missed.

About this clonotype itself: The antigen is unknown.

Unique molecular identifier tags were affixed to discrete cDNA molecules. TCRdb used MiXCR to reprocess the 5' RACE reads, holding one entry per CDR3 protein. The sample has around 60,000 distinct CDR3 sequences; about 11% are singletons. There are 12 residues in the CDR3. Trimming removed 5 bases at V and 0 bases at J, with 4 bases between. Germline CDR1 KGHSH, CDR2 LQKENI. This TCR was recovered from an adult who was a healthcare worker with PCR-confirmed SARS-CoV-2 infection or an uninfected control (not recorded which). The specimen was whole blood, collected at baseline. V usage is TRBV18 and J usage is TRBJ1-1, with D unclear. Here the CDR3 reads CASSTLNTEAFF. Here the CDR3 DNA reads TGTGCCAGCTCAACACTGAACACTGAAGCTTTCTTT.